This is a list of T cell receptor beta chains from one sample in a study of post-analysis software for immune sequencing data. TCRdb independently ran MiXCR on the PCR reads; one entry per CDR3 protein. The sample consists of about 430,000 distinct CDR3 sequences, about 39% of them appearing once. Material for sequencing was blood. The source of these receptors is a girl aged 2-9 years with multiple sclerosis. Both conserved end residues are part of each CDR3. The D gene is left open where the match is weak. Only some rows state a clone size, as once, few, many or a class for expanded clones.

TRBV27	-	-	TRBJ2-1	CASSFEHTNEQFF	TGTGCCAGCAGTTTTGAGCATACCAATGAGCAGTTCTTC
TRBV20-1	-	TRBD2	TRBJ2-7	CSARGLAGGKGEQYF	TGCAGTGCTAGAGGGCTAGCGGGGGGGAAGGGCGAGCAGTACTTC
TRBV20-1	-	-	TRBJ1-1	CSARTPNTEAFF	TGCAGTGCTAGGACTCCGAACACTGAAGCTTTCTTT
TRBV6-1	-	TRBD1	TRBJ1-4	CASRTGDGNEKLFF	TGTGCCAGTAGGACAGGGGATGGTAATGAAAAACTGTTTTTT
TRBV3-1	-	TRBD2	TRBJ2-3	CASSLRLAGLIDTQYF	TGTGCCAGCAGTTTACGACTAGCGGGGTTAATAGATACGCAGTATTTT
TRBV3-1	-	TRBD2	TRBJ2-1	CASSQVAGAGGDEQFF	TGTGCCAGCAGCCAGGTAGCGGGGGCCGGTGGCGATGAGCAGTTCTTC
TRBV18	-	TRBD1	TRBJ2-4	CASSPPGTGGIQYF	TGTGCCAGCTCACCACCGGGGACAGGGGGCATTCAGTACTTC
TRBV5-1	-	TRBD2	TRBJ2-7	CASSLQRGGPYEQYF	TGCGCCAGCAGCTTGCAGCGGGGGGGACCCTACGAGCAGTACTTC
TRBV27	-	-	TRBJ2-1	CASSLYRGKGQFF	TGTGCCAGCAGTTTATATCGGGGGAAGGGGCAGTTCTTC
TRBV19	-	-	TRBJ2-6	CASSPGLFSGANVLTF	TGTGCCAGTAGCCCCGGGCTTTTCTCTGGGGCCAACGTCCTGACTTTC
TRBV2	few	-	TRBJ1-1	CASSLRGDTEAFF	TGTGCCAGCTCCCTAAGAGGGGACACTGAAGCTTTCTTT
TRBV6-5	-	-	TRBJ1-2	CASKPKGRGGNYGYTF	TGTGCCAGTAAACCTAAGGGCAGGGGAGGTAACTATGGCTACACCTTC
TRBV7-3	few	-	TRBJ1-5	CASQTTSGFNQPQHF	TGTGCCAGCCAAACCACCTCGGGGTTTAACCAGCCCCAGCATTTT
TRBV4-1	once	TRBD2	TRBJ2-1	CASSLTSRDPYNEQFF	TGCGCCAGCAGCCTGACTAGCAGGGATCCCTACAATGAGCAGTTCTTC
TRBV19	few	TRBD1	TRBJ2-3	CASSIDLDRVNTDTQYF	TGTGCCAGTAGTATAGATCTGGACAGGGTTAACACAGATACGCAGTATTTT
TRBV3-1	-	-	TRBJ2-7	CASSQGSGGSYEQYF	TGTGCCAGCAGCCAAGGCTCTGGAGGTTCCTACGAGCAGTACTTC
TRBV28	many	TRBD1	TRBJ2-7	CASSLTTGTAYEQYF	TGTGCCAGCAGTTTAACCACCGGGACAGCCTACGAGCAGTACTTC
TRBV20-1	-	TRBD1	TRBJ1-1	CSAPQGVTEAFF	TGCAGTGCCCCCCAGGGGGTCACTGAAGCTTTCTTT
TRBV20-1	-	-	TRBJ1-1	CSARTPGFTEAFF	TGCAGTGCTAGGACTCCGGGCTTCACTGAAGCTTTCTTT
TRBV5-5	few	-	TRBJ2-2	CASSLYRGSTGELFF	TGTGCCAGCAGCTTGTATAGGGGCTCCACCGGGGAGCTGTTTTTT
TRBV5-1	-	TRBD1	TRBJ1-1	CASSPEDRGNTEAFF	TGCGCCAGCAGCCCTGAGGACAGGGGGAACACTGAAGCTTTCTTT
TRBV6-5	-	-	TRBJ2-3	CASRGARRNTDTQYF	TGTGCCAGCAGGGGTGCTAGGAGGAACACAGATACGCAGTATTTT
TRBV10-3	-	-	TRBJ1-5	CAISGTYSNQPQHF	TGTGCCATCAGTGGCACCTATAGCAATCAGCCCCAGCATTTT
TRBV6-6	few	TRBD1	TRBJ2-7	CASSYRDRTNYEQYF	TGTGCCAGCAGTTATCGGGACAGAACTAACTACGAGCAGTACTTC
TRBV20-1	-	TRBD2	TRBJ2-3	CSARGVGLAVGTDTQYF	TGCAGTGCTAGAGGCGTGGGACTAGCGGTCGGCACAGATACGCAGTATTTT
TRBV11-2	-	-	TRBJ2-7	CASSEVRTVAYEQYF	TGTGCCAGCAGCGAAGTACGGACAGTCGCCTACGAGCAGTACTTC
TRBV4-1	-	-	TRBJ1-4	CASSQVGLNEKLFF	TGCGCCAGCAGCCAAGTTGGACTAAATGAAAAACTGTTTTTT
TRBV28	many	-	TRBJ2-7	CASSSSATNEQYF	TGTGCCAGCAGTTCTAGTGCGACCAACGAGCAGTACTTC
TRBV5-1	-	-	TRBJ2-5	CASSPRRDSKETQYF	TGCGCCAGCAGCCCGAGGAGGGACAGCAAAGAGACCCAGTACTTC
TRBV12-3/TRBV12-4	-	-	TRBJ1-2	CASSSPGATYGYTF	TGTGCCAGCAGTTCCCCCGGGGCGACTTATGGCTACACCTTC
TRBV7-2	-	-	TRBJ2-1	CASSSSDGHRYNEQFF	TGTGCCAGCAGCTCCTCGGACGGGCACCGATACAATGAGCAGTTCTTC
TRBV10-3	-	-	TRBJ2-3	CAISGADTQYF	TGTGCCATCTCCGGCGCAGATACGCAGTATTTT
TRBV12-3/TRBV12-4	-	-	TRBJ2-5	CASSFRREAQYF	TGTGCCAGCAGTTTTAGGAGGGAGGCCCAGTACTTC
TRBV3-1	-	-	TRBJ1-6	CASSRGPNSPLHF	TGTGCCAGCAGCCGGGGTCCTAATTCACCCCTCCACTTT
TRBV5-1	many	TRBD1	TRBJ1-1	CASSSGTGDNTEAFF	TGCGCCAGCAGCTCAGGGACAGGTGATAACACTGAAGCTTTCTTT
TRBV9	few	TRBD1	TRBJ2-7	CASNDDRDHEQYF	TGTGCCAGCAACGATGACAGGGACCACGAGCAGTACTTC
TRBV6-1	-	TRBD2	TRBJ2-7	CASSPRASGTVTYEQYF	TGTGCCAGCAGTCCCCGAGCTAGCGGCACAGTGACCTACGAGCAGTACTTC
TRBV28	few	-	TRBJ2-5	CASRGGGGETQYF	TGTGCCAGCAGAGGGGGGGGCGGAGAGACCCAGTACTTC
TRBV20-1	-	TRBD2	TRBJ2-1	CSARDHSPTSGRGNEQFF	TGCAGTGCTAGAGATCATTCGCCGACTAGCGGGAGGGGAAATGAGCAGTTCTTC
TRBV7-9	-	-	TRBJ1-1	CASSDREDTEAFF	TGTGCCAGCAGCGACCGAGAGGACACTGAAGCTTTCTTT
TRBV7-2	-	TRBD2	TRBJ2-1	CASSLISGLAGAGWNEQFF	TGTGCCAGCAGCTTAATCTCGGGACTAGCGGGAGCAGGATGGAATGAGCAGTTCTTC
TRBV6-5	-	-	TRBJ2-7	CASSYSIDCYEQYF	TGTGCCAGCAGTTACTCGATTGATTGCTACGAGCAGTACTTC
TRBV29-1	many	-	TRBJ2-5	CSVGGQTLTLQETQYF	TGCAGCGTTGGTGGGCAGACCCTGACTCTACAAGAGACCCAGTACTTC
TRBV5-1	-	TRBD1	TRBJ2-1	CASSDGQGINNEQFF	TGCGCCAGCAGCGACGGACAGGGGATAAACAATGAGCAGTTCTTC
TRBV4-3	-	-	TRBJ1-1	CASSQDRPGWSEAFF	TGCGCCAGCAGCCAAGATCGGCCAGGTTGGTCTGAAGCTTTCTTT
TRBV24-1	few	TRBD2	TRBJ2-1	CATSDPGLAGDNEQFF	TGTGCCACCAGTGATCCTGGACTAGCGGGAGATAATGAGCAGTTCTTC
TRBV27	-	-	TRBJ2-7	CASSAAGGGYEQYF	TGTGCCAGCAGTGCCGCAGGGGGAGGATACGAGCAGTACTTC
TRBV10-1	-	-	TRBJ2-5	CASSDPASGEQYF	TGCGCCAGCAGTGACCCGGCGTCCGGAGAGCAGTACTTC
TRBV20-1	-	-	TRBJ2-1	CSATGALGRLTVEQFF	TGCAGTGCCACGGGGGCCCTAGGTCGACTTACGGTTGAGCAGTTCTTC
TRBV20-1	few	TRBD2	TRBJ2-7	CSARGLGGTYEQYF	TGCAGTGCTAGAGGGTTGGGAGGGACCTACGAGCAGTACTTC
TRBV24-1	few	-	TRBJ2-1	CATSATETSYNEQFF	TGTGCCACCAGTGCCACAGAAACCTCCTACAATGAGCAGTTCTTC
TRBV4-2	few	-	TRBJ2-7	CASSLVSRGAYEQYF	TGTGCCAGCAGCCTGGTTTCCAGGGGAGCCTACGAGCAGTACTTC
TRBV18	few	-	TRBJ1-5	CASSGDNGMEANQPQHF	TGTGCCAGCTCAGGGGACAACGGGATGGAGGCCAATCAGCCCCAGCATTTT
TRBV24-1	-	-	TRBJ2-5	CATSDSRGLQETQYF	TGTGCCACCAGTGATTCCCGGGGCTTACAAGAGACCCAGTACTTC